This TCR beta chain was identified during a study of T cells expressing NK-cell markers. This CDR3 is 13 amino acids long. CDR1 and CDR2 (germline): LGHDT, YNNKEL (reference sequence). As concerns this clonotype: No antigen is known for it.

Study-level points and caveats: Researchers report these clonotypes also headed the CD3+CD56-NKG2C+ fraction in several donors.

TCR beta cDNA was made by 5'RACE template switching with UMIs. TCRdb re-called the 5' RACE reads; one entry per CDR3 protein, DNA not given. Its clone listing holds 350,000 to 450,000 distinct CDR3 sequences. The sequence was obtained from a man between 18 and 69 years old in good health. The sequenced sample was blood T cells: a sorted CD56 or NKG2C T cell subset, CD4+ or CD8+ T cells, or bulk PBMC T cells (not recorded which). The chain carries TRBV3-1 and TRBJ2-3. The CDR3 is CASSHQDRDTQYF.